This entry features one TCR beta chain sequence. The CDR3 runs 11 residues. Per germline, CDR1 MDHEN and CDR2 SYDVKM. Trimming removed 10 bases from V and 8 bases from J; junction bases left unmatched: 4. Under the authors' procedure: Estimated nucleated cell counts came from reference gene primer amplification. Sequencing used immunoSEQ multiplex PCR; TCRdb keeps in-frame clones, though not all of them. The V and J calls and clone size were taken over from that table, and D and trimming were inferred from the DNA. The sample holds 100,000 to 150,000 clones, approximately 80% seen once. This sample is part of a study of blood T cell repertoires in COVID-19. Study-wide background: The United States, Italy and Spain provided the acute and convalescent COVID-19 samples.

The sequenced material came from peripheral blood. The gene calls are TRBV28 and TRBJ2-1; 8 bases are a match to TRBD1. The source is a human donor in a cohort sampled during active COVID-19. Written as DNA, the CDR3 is TGTGCCACCCCAGGGGGCGATGAGCAGTTCTTC. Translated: CATPGGDEQFF.